These T cell receptor beta chains were read from a single sample in a study of T cell responses to AZD1222 COVID-19 vaccine. Only in-frame clones appear in the TCRdb table, and some are missing; sequencing was by immunoSEQ multiplex PCR. The sample holds under 150,000 clones, approximately 92% seen once. The input for sequencing was peripheral blood, taken on day 0 of AZD1222 vaccination. The receptors were sampled from an adult in good health. Each CDR3 is given with its conserved first and last residue. A D gene is named only where the DNA matches it firmly. For some rows the clone size is stated as once, few or many, or as a class when expanded; others skip it.

j_gene | v_gene | abundance | d_gene | CDR3nt | CDR3aa
TRBJ1-1 | TRBV3-1/TRBV3-2 | once | TRBD1 | TGTGCCAGCAGCCAAGCGCGGACAGGGTACACTGAAGCTTTCTTT | CASSQARTGYTEAFF
TRBJ1-5 | TRBV2 | . | . | TGTGCCAGCAGTGAAGCTTTGGGAGTTCAGCCCCAGCATTTT | CASSEALGVQPQHF
TRBJ1-2 | TRBV28 | . | . | TGTGCCAGCAGTTTATCGACTGGGGAAAATGGCTACACCTTC | CASSLSTGENGYTF
TRBJ2-7 | TRBV28 | . | TRBD2 | TGTGCCAGCAGTACCGGGGGGGGCCCCTACGAGCAGTACTTC | CASSTGGGPYEQYF
TRBJ1-1 | TRBV18 | . | . | TGTGCCAGCACGATACAACCGGTCTCTCACACTGAAGCTTTCTTT | CASTIQPVSHTEAFF
TRBJ2-4 | TRBV7-9 | . | TRBD1 | TGTGCCAGCAGCCCCGGCAGGGGGCGATTCAAAAACATTCAGTACTTC | CASSPGRGRFKNIQYF
TRBJ2-5 | TRBV24-1 | . | TRBD2 | TGTGCCACCAGTGATTTGGCAGGGAGGGGAGAGACCCAGTACTTC | CATSDLAGRGETQYF
TRBJ2-7 | TRBV3-1/TRBV3-2 | . | . | TGTGCCAGCAGCTACGGTCGGACTCAGGCTCACGAGCAGTACTTC | CASSYGRTQAHEQYF
TRBJ1-1 | TRBV6-5 | . | . | TGTGCCAGCAGTTACGGGAAACTGGGGACTGAAGCTTTCTTT | CASSYGKLGTEAFF
TRBJ1-5 | TRBV29-1 | few | . | TGCAGCGTGGGACTGGGGGTCGATCAGCCCCAGCATTTT | CSVGLGVDQPQHF
TRBJ2-5 | TRBV4-1 | few | . | TGCGCCAGCAGCCAAGGGAGCGTTGGGAAAGAGACCCAGTACTTC | CASSQGSVGKETQYF
TRBJ2-3 | TRBV27 | . | TRBD1 | TGTGCCAGCAGTCGTCCGGGACAGCCACTTGCAGATACGCAGTATTTT | CASSRPGQPLADTQYF
TRBJ2-2 | TRBV3-1/TRBV3-2 | . | . | TGTGCCAGCAGCGAGGGGCGAGGGACCGGGGAGCTGTTTTTT | CASSEGRGTGELFF
TRBJ1-2 | TRBV7-2 | . | . | TGTGCCAGCAGCTTACTAGGGACCGCCGGCTACACCTTC | CASSLLGTAGYTF
TRBJ2-2 | TRBV29-1 | . | . | TGCAGCGTTGAGGGGTCTTACACCGGGGAGCTGTTTTTT | CSVEGSYTGELFF
TRBJ1-4 | TRBV7-9 | . | . | TGTGCCAGCAGTTGGGACGTCCATGAAAAACTGTTTTTT | CASSWDVHEKLFF
TRBJ2-3 | TRBV7-2 | . | TRBD2 | TGTGCCAGCAGCCCACTTAGCGGGGGTGTCACAGATACGCAGTATTTT | CASSPLSGGVTDTQYF
TRBJ1-1 | TRBV5-1 | . | . | TGCGCCAGCAGCTTGACAGGTATATATGAAGCTTTCTTT | CASSLTGIYEAFF
TRBJ2-2 | TRBV19 | once | . | TGTGCCAGTAGTATCGGCCCCAAGGGCCGGGAGCTGTTTTTT | CASSIGPKGRELFF
TRBJ2-7 | TRBV6-5 | once | . | TGTGCCAGCAGTTACTTGGCAGGGACCCTCTACGAGCAGTACTTC | CASSYLAGTLYEQYF
TRBJ2-7 | TRBV2 | . | TRBD1 | TGTGCCAGCAGTAGGGACAGGAGCAGCCACGAGCAGTACTTC | CASSRDRSSHEQYF
TRBJ2-2 | TRBV2 | . | TRBD1 | TGTGCCAGCAGCCGGGACAGGGGGTACACCGGGGAGCTGTTTTTT | CASSRDRGYTGELFF
TRBJ2-5 | TRBV14 | . | . | TGTGCCAGCAGCCAAGTAGGAGGGAGGATCCCAGAGACCCAGTACTTC | CASSQVGGRIPETQYF
TRBJ2-1 | TRBV4-2 | . | TRBD1 | TGTGCCAGCAGCCAAATGGACAGGGAGATGAATGAGCAGTTCTTC | CASSQMDREMNEQFF
TRBJ2-5 | TRBV27 | . | . | TGTGCCAGCAGTCGACGCCGTCCAGGGCAAGAGACCCAGTACTTC | CASSRRRPGQETQYF
TRBJ2-1 | TRBV5-4 | . | TRBD2 | TGTGCCAGCAGCTCGACGAAGACTAGCGGGAGATGGGTTGAGCAGTTCTTC | CASSSTKTSGRWVEQFF
TRBJ1-2 | TRBV20-1 | . | . | TGCAGTGCTAGTAAAACGGTGAATGGCTACACCTTC | CSASKTVNGYTF
TRBJ2-7 | TRBV18 | once | TRBD1 | TGTGCCAGCTCACCACAGGGGACAGGGGGTTACGAGCAGTACTTC | CASSPQGTGGYEQYF